Sequencing of this T cell receptor (beta chain) was carried out in a study of T cells after yellow fever vaccination. TCRdb re-called the 5' RACE reads with MiXCR, one entry per CDR3 protein. The sample carries some 300,000 distinct CDR3 sequences, 7.5% to 9.5% recorded once. This clonotype was observed a few times. Specimen: CD4+ T cells sorted from PBMCs, collected 5 days after the yellow fever booster vaccination. This TCR derives from a man between 18 and 29 years old who received the YFV17D yellow fever vaccine.

CDR3 in amino acids: CATSDSQGGLETQYF. For the CDR3, the DNA is TGTGCCACCAGTGATTCACAGGGAGGGTTAGAGACCCAGTACTTC. The rearrangement links TRBV24-1 to TRBJ2-5, with D possibly matching TRBD2 (7 bases). Germline CDR1 KGHDR, CDR2 SFDVKD. The germline V and J ends were trimmed by 2 bases and 4 bases, with 13 bases remaining between them. The CDR3 runs to 15 residues.